The 15 T cell receptor beta chains given below trace back to one sample, sequenced in a study of identical twins. Each CDR3 protein is one row after TCRdb ran MiXCR on the 5' RACE reads. The sample carries 450,000 to 600,000 distinct CDR3 sequences, about a fifth recorded once. The data also belong to a second study, concerning yellow fever vaccine responses in identical twins.

Sequenced: CD4+ T cells sorted from blood. These receptors all come from a woman in her late teens or twenties in good health.

This chain joins TRBV7-4 and TRBJ2-5; 8 nucleotides match TRBD1. CDR1 SGHVT and CDR2 SQSDAQ come from the germline V gene. V dropped 6 bases and J dropped 4; count of bases not matched to a gene: 19. The CDR3 is made up of 18 amino acids. As DNA, the CDR3 is TGTGCCAGCAGTAACCCGCAAGCCAGGCCAGGGGGCTTAGAGACCCAGTACTTC. As protein: CASSNPQARPGGLETQYF. The whole variable domain, filled in from reference TRBV7-4 and TRBJ2-5, reads GAGVSQSPRYKVAKRGRDVALRCDSISGHVTLYWYRQTLGQGSEVLTYSQSDAQRDKSGRPSGRFSAERPERSVSTLKIQRTEQGDSAVYLCASSNPQARPGGLETQYFGPGTRLLVL.

This clonotype was counted only a few times. The chain has TRBV20-1 and TRBJ1-1, with a weak D call TRBD1 (6 bases). V was cut by 3 bases and J by 1 base, with 12 bases left in between. The CDR3 spans 14 residues. CDR1 and CDR2 (germline): DFQATT, SNEGSKA (reference sequence). The CDR3 sequence is CSARIGGPNTEAFF. The CDR3 DNA is TGCAGTGCTAGGATCGGGGGCCCGAACACTGAAGCTTTCTTT.

This clonotype came up a few times. The chain combines TRBV7-2 with TRBJ2-7; tentatively, D is TRBD2 (5 bases). The CDR3 has 17 amino acids. V dropped 1 base and J dropped 2 bases, with 18 bases sitting between them. Germline-derived CDR1 and CDR2 are SGHTA and FQGNSA. In DNA, the CDR3 is TGTGCCAGCAGCTTAGGGGAATACACCGGGAAGACCTACGAGCAGTACTTC. Protein product: CASSLGEYTGKTYEQYF.

This clonotype was seen a handful of times. The V gene is TRBV12-3 or TRBV12-4, the J gene TRBJ2-7, with 7 bases lining up with TRBD2. V trimming: 3 bases; J trimming: 6 bases; junction bases outside the gene matches: 17. This CDR3 has 17 amino acids. The CDR3, as DNA: TGTGCCAGCAGTTTCCGGGGGAGGGGTAGCGGATTCGCCGAGCAGTACTTC. Its translation: CASSFRGRGSGFAEQYF.

In this sample, this clonotype turned up a few times. V and J are TRBV29-1 and TRBJ2-1, with TRBD1 matching over 9 bases. Germline V gene lookup returns CDR1 SQVTM and CDR2 ANQGSEA. The CDR3 has 14 amino acids. Trimming cost V 8 bases and J 3 bases; bases outside gene matches: 8. The CDR3 DNA follows: TGCAGCATCACAGGGGGCTCGGACTACAATGAGCAGTTCTTC. Translating it yields CSITGGSDYNEQFF.

The table lists this clonotype with a few counts. This chain joins TRBV27 and TRBJ2-7; D not certain. From germline, CDR1 is MNHEY and CDR2 SMNVEV (reference sequence). Between the trimmed V and J ends, which lost 5 bases and 3 bases, there was a span of 8 bases. CDR3 length: 12 amino acids. CDR3 sequence reads: CASSNIHYEQYV. CDR3 DNA sequence: TGTGCCAGCAGTAATATACACTACGAGCAGTACGTC.

The chain has TRBV6-1 and TRBJ2-7; D is ambiguous. V was clipped by 3 bases and J by 0 bases, with 9 bases between them. There are 14 residues in the CDR3. The germline CDR1 and CDR2 sequences are MNHNS and SASEGT. CDR3 in DNA: TGTGCCAGCAGTGAGACTTTCAGCTCCTACGAGCAGTACTTC. Amino acid sequence: CASSETFSSYEQYF.

The V and J genes are TRBV5-1 and TRBJ2-3; 7 nucleotides align to TRBD1. CDR1 is SGHRS and CDR2 is YFSETQ in the germline V gene. J was trimmed by 1 base and V by 3 bases; bases with no gene match: 8. The CDR3 spans 16 residues. The CDR3: CASSWGRQGGTDTQYF. CDR3 bases: TGCGCCAGCAGCTGGGGGAGACAGGGTGGCACAGATACGCAGTATTTT. The whole variable domain, remainder taken from reference TRBV5-1 and TRBJ2-3, is KAGVTQTPRYLIKTRGQQVTLSCSPISGHRSVSWYQQTPGQGLQFLFEYFSETQRNKGNFPGRFSGRQFSNSRSEMNVSTLELGDSALYLCASSWGRQGGTDTQYFGPGTRLTVL.

The chain links TRBV20-1 to TRBJ1-1; D not resolved. V was shortened by 3 bases and J by 5 bases, with 13 bases between the two germline ends. This CDR3 contains 13 residues. Germline-derived CDR1 and CDR2 are DFQATT and SNEGSKA (reference sequence). The CDR3: CSASQDGVTEAFF. The CDR3 bases are TGCAGTGCTAGTCAAGATGGGGTGACTGAAGCTTTCTTT.

The gene calls are TRBV7-2 and TRBJ2-2, with 14 nucleotides matching TRBD2. After removal of 5 bases from V and 7 bases from J, the junction contained 6 bases not matched to a gene. Germline V gene data show CDR1 as SGHTA and CDR2 as FQGNSA. The CDR3 is made up of 16 amino acids. Written as DNA, the CDR3 is TGTGCCAGCAGCCAGACTAGCGGGGGGGCGGTCGGGGAGCTGTTTTTT. This translates into CASSQTSGGAVGELFF.

This clonotype was counted many times. The gene calls are TRBV3-1 and TRBJ1-2, with D possibly TRBD1 on 5 matching bases. V was trimmed by 1 base and J by 2 bases, leaving 5 bases between them. The CDR3 runs to 13 residues. Germline CDR1 reads LGHDT; CDR2 reads YNNKEL (reference sequence). CDR3 coding DNA: TGTGCCAGCAGCCAAGGGGGCAACTATGGCTACACCTTC. As protein: CASSQGGNYGYTF.

This chain uses TRBV12-3 or TRBV12-4 with TRBJ1-5, with D hard to call. CDR3 length: 13 residues. Trimming stripped 1 base from V and 6 bases from J, with 7 bases between. CDR3 loop: CASSLGGFQPQHF. The CDR3 bases are TGTGCCAGCAGTTTAGGCGGGTTTCAGCCCCAGCATTTT.

This clonotype has a handful of counts. V gene TRBV14 combines with J gene TRBJ1-1; D possibly corresponds to TRBD1 (5 bases). V was clipped by 1 base and J by 0 bases, with 12 bases between them. The CDR3 length is 16 residues. Germline CDR1 reads SGHDN; CDR2 reads FVKESK. This CDR3 reads CASSQVRNRMNTEAFF. The CDR3 DNA is TGTGCCAGCAGCCAAGTACGGAACAGGATGAACACTGAAGCTTTCTTT.

Only a few counts were recorded for this clonotype. In nucleotides, the CDR3 is TGTGCCAGCAGTCCCGGCGTTGGCTTAACTGGAAACACCATATATTTT. Amino acids: CASSPGVGLTGNTIYF. The chain uses TRBV12-3 or TRBV12-4 and TRBJ1-3; D is undetermined. The V gene lost 5 bases and the J gene lost 2 bases, with 16 bases spanning the gap. The CDR3 contains 16 residues.

Only one count was recorded for this clonotype. The chain has TRBV20-1 and TRBJ2-2, with D possibly matching TRBD2 (7 bases). Germline V lookup: CDR1 DFQATT, CDR2 SNEGSKA (reference sequence). Trimming cost V 5 bases and J 5 bases, with 18 bases left between them. This CDR3 is built from 15 residues. DNA of the CDR3: TGCAGTGCTCCCGGCGGGGGCCAGGGAACCGGGGAGCTGTTTTTT. Encoded protein: CSAPGGGQGTGELFF.